Presented here are 23 T cell receptor beta chains from one specimen sequenced in a study of Graves' ophthalmopathy and Graves' hyperthyroidism. As the template, RNA transcripts were used to amplify TCR beta CDR3 regions. HTBI-primed RT-PCR formed the first round, and a multiplex PCR formed the second. Via MiXCR, TCRdb re-called the multiplex PCR reads, giving one row per CDR3 protein. This repertoire shows 600,000 to 650,000 distinct CDR3 sequences, approximately 21% found once; its top ten account for roughly 6.9%. Sequencing was carried out using peripheral blood. These receptors originate from a woman aged 18 to 35 with stable Graves' hyperthyroidism. Some clones in this sample may be carry-over from other donors' samples.

This clonotype was detected ten times or more. V gene TRBV6-1 combines with J gene TRBJ1-2, with 8 nucleotides matching TRBD1. J gave up 8 bases and V 8 bases, and 10 bases lay outside the gene matches. The CDR3 is 13 amino acids. Germline-derived CDR1 and CDR2 are MNHNS and SASEGT. The CDR3 region has the DNA TGTGCCAGCCGGGACAGGTCATGGAACGGCTACACCTTC. Translated, it gives CASRDRSWNGYTF.

There are many counts of this clonotype. This rearrangement joins TRBV30 to TRBJ2-7, with TRBD2 identical over 9 bases. The CDR3 spans 13 residues. The V segment lost 7 bases and the J segment 2 bases; nucleotides outside the gene matches: 6. Germline loops: CDR1 GTSNPN, CDR2 SVGIG (reference sequence). CDR3 bases: TGTGCCTACTCTAGCGGGGATCCCTACGAGCAGTACTTC. It codes for CAYSSGDPYEQYF.

This clonotype appeared many times. This chain connects TRBV12-3 or TRBV12-4 to TRBJ2-7, with 11 bases matching TRBD1. The CDR3 runs to 16 residues. V dropped 5 bases and J dropped 4; count of bases not matched to a gene: 10. CDR3 in DNA: TGTGCCAGCAGTCAGTCCCCGGGACAGGGGGTTTACGAGCAGTACTTC. Its protein product is CASSQSPGQGVYEQYF.

This clonotype was recorded many times. The CDR3 protein is CASNTVGEVTEAFF. The CDR3 DNA reads TGTGCCAGCAATACCGTTGGAGAAGTGACTGAAGCTTTCTTT. The chain combines TRBV28 with TRBJ1-1; D uncertain. Per the germline V gene, CDR1 is MDHEN and CDR2 is SYDVKM. V was trimmed by 7 bases and J by 5 bases, leaving 17 bases between them. The CDR3 is 14 residues long.

In DNA form, the CDR3 reads TGTGCCAGCAGAGGGAATGTTGTCGATGGCTACACCTTC. Translating gives CASRGNVVDGYTF. This chain uses TRBV2 with TRBJ1-2; no clear D gene. The V gene's germline CDR1 is SNHLY and CDR2 FYNNEI. The CDR3 totals 13 residues. The ends were cut back, 6 bases at V and 6 bases at J, with 14 bases in the middle.

There are many counts of this clonotype. This chain uses TRBV12-3 or TRBV12-4 with TRBJ2-5; D could derive from TRBD1 or TRBD2 (6 bases each). This CDR3 is 16 amino acids long. Trimming shortened V by 5 bases and J by 5 bases, and 21 bases separated the two germline ends. The CDR3 loop is CASSPPFPGAGETQYF. DNA for the CDR3: TGTGCCAGCAGTCCGCCATTTCCGGGGGCCGGGGAGACCCAGTACTTC.

This clonotype was found many times. This chain uses TRBV5-1 with TRBJ2-7; 9 bases are shared with TRBD1. This CDR3 region has 14 residues. Looked up from germline, CDR1 is SGHRS and CDR2 is YFSETQ. Trimming cost V 3 bases and J 3 bases; bases outside gene matches: 4. The CDR3 loop reads CASSSTGGFYEQYF. Here the CDR3 DNA reads TGCGCCAGCAGCTCGACAGGGGGGTTCTACGAGCAGTACTTC.

A few counts support this clonotype. V is TRBV20-1 and J is TRBJ1-1; 7 nucleotides agree with TRBD1. Germline CDR1 DFQATT, CDR2 SNEGSKA (reference sequence). Trimming took 2 bases from V and 0 from J; bases not matched to a gene: 15. CDR3 length: 18 residues. CDR3 nucleotides: TGCAGTGCTAGACCTAGGGGTTCGGACAGGCCCATGAACACTGAAGCTTTCTTT. Translated: CSARPRGSDRPMNTEAFF.

The sample holds many counts of this clonotype. The J gene is TRBJ1-1, the V gene TRBV27; D perhaps matches TRBD1 (5 bases). Germline V lookup: CDR1 MNHEY, CDR2 SMNVEV (reference sequence). Trimming removed 3 bases at V and 6 bases at J, with 23 bases between. The CDR3 consists of 17 residues. CDR3 nucleotides: TGTGCCAGCAGTTTGGGTGGGCTCCTTTTCGGGGGAGCTGAAGCTTTCTTT. Protein product: CASSLGGLLFGGAEAFF.

In this sample, this clonotype turned up many times. The chain recombines TRBV6-2 or TRBV6-3 with TRBJ2-2, with 9 bases that match TRBD2. CDR1 and CDR2 from the germline V gene are MNHEY and SVGEGT. The CDR3 has 15 amino acids. J was trimmed by 4 bases and V by 7 bases; bases with no gene match: 7. The CDR3 DNA is TGTGCCAGCACTCTGGGACTAGCAACCACCGGGGAGCTGTTTTTT. Protein sequence: CASTLGLATTGELFF.

The V call is TRBV2, the J call TRBJ1-1; D not resolved. Germline V gene lookup returns CDR1 SNHLY and CDR2 FYNNEI. The CDR3 runs 13 residues. The V and J ends lost 8 bases and 2 bases respectively, with 12 bases between them. CDR3 in amino acids: CASAFQVNTEAFF. The CDR3 DNA follows: TGTGCCAGCGCTTTTCAGGTTAACACTGAAGCTTTCTTT.

V usage is TRBV12-3 or TRBV12-4 and J usage is TRBJ2-5, with D unclear. There are 14 residues in the CDR3. The V end was cut by 2 bases, the J end by 3 bases, with 10 bases between. For the CDR3, the DNA is TGTGCCAGCAGTTTACCGGGCCAAAAAGAGACCCAGTACTTC. Amino acids: CASSLPGQKETQYF.

This clonotype was observed a handful of times. The V and J genes are TRBV27 and TRBJ2-2; the D gene is possibly TRBD1 (6 bases). With 5 bases removed from V and 5 bases from J, the gap between germline ends came to 24 bases. CDR1 is MNHEY, CDR2 SMNVEV, per germline (reference sequence). The CDR3 runs to 18 residues. This chain's CDR3 is CASSPPSGHPSWTGELFF. The CDR3 region has the DNA TGTGCCAGCAGTCCACCGTCGGGACACCCCTCTTGGACCGGGGAGCTGTTTTTT.

The J gene is TRBJ2-5, the V gene TRBV3-1; 9 nucleotides agree with TRBD2. Trimming took 1 base from V and 4 from J; bases not matched to a gene: 4. Germline V lookup: CDR1 LGHDT, CDR2 YNNKEL (reference sequence). The CDR3 spans 15 residues. CDR3 region: CASSQGRLAVETQYF. CDR3 DNA: TGTGCCAGCAGCCAAGGACGACTAGCGGTAGAGACCCAGTACTTC.

This clonotype has ten or more counts. The chain recombines TRBV20-1 with TRBJ2-5; 9 nucleotides align to TRBD2. Trimming at V came to 5 bases and at J to 1 base, leaving 8 bases not matched to a gene. CDR1 is DFQATT and CDR2 is SNEGSKA in the germline V gene (reference sequence). This CDR3 contains 15 residues. CDR3: CSAGSSGTIQETQYF. Here the CDR3 DNA reads TGCAGTGCTGGGTCTAGCGGGACCATCCAAGAGACCCAGTACTTC.

There are a few counts of this clonotype. J is TRBJ1-1 and V is TRBV2, with no clear D. The V and J ends lost 10 bases and 1 base respectively, with 13 bases between them. CDR3 length: 13 amino acids. The germline CDR1 and CDR2 sequences are SNHLY and FYNNEI. CDR3 sequence: CATELGRNTEAFF. CDR3 in DNA: TGTGCCACAGAATTAGGACGGAACACTGAAGCTTTCTTT.

As for this clonotype: A much larger clone differs from this one at a single base, so this may be a read error. The rearrangement joins TRBV5-1 to TRBJ1-3; D gene uncertain. Germline CDR1 and CDR2: SGHRS and YFSETQ. This CDR3 is built from 16 residues. CDR3 loop: CASILDGRSSGNTIYF. CDR3 sequence (DNA): TGCGCCAGCATCTTGGACGGGCGTAGCTCTGGAAACACCATATATTTT.

The chain uses TRBV6-1 and TRBJ1-5; D is undetermined. Germline loops: CDR1 MNHNS, CDR2 SASEGT. Trimming took off 6 bases at V and 7 bases at J, with 19 bases between the two ends. The CDR3 has 15 residues. The CDR3 DNA reads as TGTGCCAGCAGCCCAAGGGTCCAGGAAGGGCAGCCCCAGCATTTT. Protein: CASSPRVQEGQPQHF.

This clonotype was counted at least ten times. V is TRBV9 and J is TRBJ2-7; tentative D call: TRBD2 (7 bases). V lost 7 bases, J lost 5 bases, and 19 bases lay in between. This CDR3 contains 14 residues. Looked up from germline, CDR1 is SGDLS and CDR2 is YYNGEE. The DNA of the CDR3 is TGTGCCAGCGGGGGGGGCGTCCGGGGAGACGAGCAGTACTTC. Protein sequence: CASGGGVRGDEQYF.

This clonotype was recorded a few times. The chain uses TRBV28 and TRBJ2-7; 8 nucleotides align to TRBD2. The CDR3 loop spans 13 amino acids. The V gene end was trimmed by 10 bases and the J gene end by 7 bases; junction bases not matched to a gene: 12. The V gene's germline CDR1 is MDHEN and CDR2 SYDVKM. The CDR3 here is CAIGTRTYEEQYF. The CDR3 region has the DNA TGTGCCATAGGGACTAGGACCTACGAGGAGCAGTACTTC.

This chain uses TRBV20-1 with TRBJ2-5; 7 bases match TRBD1. CDR1 and CDR2 from the germline V gene are DFQATT and SNEGSKA (reference sequence). CDR3 length: 14 amino acids. V trimming: 7 bases; J trimming: 2 bases; junction bases outside the gene matches: 10. Written as DNA, the CDR3 is TGCAGTGAGCTGGGGACAGACATTCAAGAGACCCAGTACTTC. Residues: CSELGTDIQETQYF.

This clonotype was counted between two and nine times. This rearrangement joins TRBV7-3 to TRBJ1-1; perhaps TRBD1 as D (5 bases). Trimming cost V 6 bases and J 3 bases, with 14 bases left between them. The CDR3 consists of 14 residues. Germline loops: CDR1 SGHTA, CDR2 FQGTGA. In DNA form, the CDR3 reads TGTGCCAGCAGGCTTGGGGGTCAGGACACTGAAGCTTTCTTT. Translation: CASRLGGQDTEAFF.

This clonotype was counted a single time. The J gene is TRBJ2-2, the V gene TRBV12-3 or TRBV12-4; maybe TRBD2 (5 bases). There are 15 residues in the CDR3. Trimming cost V 5 bases and J 5 bases, with 15 bases left between them. This chain's CDR3 is CASSPRAGGTGELFF. The CDR3 coding sequence is TGTGCCAGCAGTCCTCGGGCCGGCGGGACCGGGGAGCTGTTTTTT.